This entry lists 9 T cell receptor beta chains sequenced from one sample in a study of CD8 T cells in ankylosing spondylitis. TCRdb used MiXCR to reprocess the 5' RACE reads, holding one entry per CDR3 protein. The sample gives a few hundred thousand distinct CDR3 sequences, roughly 11% of which show up once; around 8.4% is in the top ten. The specimen was blood, either unsorted or a sorted T cell fraction (not recorded which). The receptors were sampled from a female donor with ankylosing spondylitis or in good health (not recorded which).

The rearrangement links TRBV5-5 to TRBJ2-5, with D uncertain. The V and J ends lost 5 bases and 5 bases respectively, with 13 bases between them. CDR3 size: 13 residues. The V gene's germline CDR1 is SGHKS and CDR2 YYEKEE (reference sequence). The CDR3 sequence is CASSLKALETQYF. CDR3 in DNA: TGTGCCAGCAGTTTGAAAGCCTTGGAGACCCAGTACTTC.

This clonotype has at least ten counts. This chain links TRBV12-3 or TRBV12-4 with TRBJ2-5, with 8 bases aligning to TRBD2. The CDR3 spans 13 residues. V shed 6 bases, J shed 5 bases, and the junction held 5 bases outside the gene matches. CDR3 DNA sequence: TGTGCCAGCAGCATTAGCGGGGTGGAGACCCAGTACTTC. Its protein product is CASSISGVETQYF.

This clonotype was recorded at least ten times. V and J are TRBV4-1 and TRBJ2-5; 12 bases match TRBD1. The CDR3 extends over 17 amino acids. Trimming took 5 bases from V and 4 from J; bases not matched to a gene: 11. The germline CDR1 and CDR2 sequences are MGHRA and YSYEKL. CDR3 protein: CASSNSGTGGFVETQYF. The CDR3 DNA reads as TGCGCCAGCAGCAACTCCGGGACAGGGGGCTTTGTAGAGACCCAGTACTTC.

This clonotype came up many times. The V gene is TRBV5-1, the J gene TRBJ2-1; 7 bases align to TRBD2. The length of the CDR3 is 15 residues. The germline CDR1 and CDR2 sequences are SGHRS and YFSETQ. Trimming at V came to 1 base and at J to 9 bases, leaving 10 bases not matched to a gene. The CDR3: CASSLLKRGVSEQFF. The DNA of the CDR3 is TGCGCCAGCAGCTTGCTTAAACGGGGGGTGAGTGAGCAGTTCTTC.

In this sample, this clonotype turned up a few times. V is TRBV4-1 and J is TRBJ2-3; D perhaps matches TRBD2 (5 bases). V was clipped by 1 base and J by 1 base, with 12 bases between them. Germline CDR1 and CDR2: MGHRA and YSYEKL. The CDR3 runs to 16 residues. The CDR3 nucleotides are TGCGCCAGCAGCCAAGGGATGGCGGGCCGCACAGATACGCAGTATTTT. The encoded protein is CASSQGMAGRTDTQYF.

This clonotype showed up many times. V gene TRBV7-2 combines with J gene TRBJ1-1; a possible D gene is TRBD1 (6 bases). Germline lookup yields CDR1 SGHTA and CDR2 FQGNSA. Trimming took off 5 bases at V and 12 bases at J, with 16 bases between the two ends. This CDR3 is 12 amino acids long. The CDR3 DNA reads as TGTGCCAGCAGCCCGTCCGGGACAAAAACTTTCTTT. Encoded protein: CASSPSGTKTFF.

The chain recombines TRBV15 with TRBJ1-1, with D possibly matching TRBD1 (5 bases). The ends were cut back, 3 bases at V and 0 bases at J, with 14 bases in the middle. CDR1 LNHNV and CDR2 YYDKDF come from the germline V gene (reference sequence). This CDR3 region has 16 residues. The chain's CDR3 is CATSRGRLGLNTEAFF. The CDR3 DNA sequence: TGTGCCACCAGCAGGGGACGGCTGGGGTTGAACACTGAAGCTTTCTTT.

This clonotype came up many times. This chain joins TRBV10-3 and TRBJ1-4; no reliable D call. CDR3 length equals 13 residues. Germline CDR1 ENHRY, CDR2 SYGVKD. Trimming took 4 bases from V and 8 from J, leaving 11 bases between them. The CDR3 loop is CAISGRQKEKLFF. For the CDR3, the DNA is TGTGCCATCAGTGGCCGCCAGAAGGAAAAACTGTTTTTT.

This clonotype has a count of ten or more. This CDR3 is CASSDRVLNTGELFF. CDR3 DNA: TGTGCCAGCAGTGATAGGGTATTGAACACCGGGGAGCTGTTTTTT. This chain joins TRBV2 and TRBJ2-2; D gene uncertain. V shed 3 bases and J shed 1 base, with 9 bases lying between them. CDR3 length equals 15 residues. Germline values: CDR1 SNHLY, CDR2 FYNNEI.